The T cell receptor beta chain described here comes from a study of shared clonotypes between healthy human individuals. The donors were all Caucasian adults (living in Nashville, Tennessee). The repertoire was sequenced with immunoSEQ multiplex PCR; TCRdb's copy has only in-frame clones and lacks some. The sample has under 850,000 clones; 55% to 75% are singletons. CDR1 is MDHEN and CDR2 is SYDVKM in the germline V gene. V was clipped by 6 bases and J by 2 bases, with 14 bases between them. The CDR3 spans 14 residues. The receptor's source is a woman aged 30 to 39 in good health. The rearrangement joins TRBV28 to TRBJ2-7, with D unclear. Sequenced material: memory CD4+ T cells sorted from blood. Sample subset: CD45RA-negative fraction. The CDR3 protein is CASSINGLTYEQYF. The CDR3 DNA reads as TGTGCCAGCAGCATCAACGGGCTTACCTACGAGCAGTACTTC.